The present entry profiles one T cell receptor (beta chain) with its context. TCRdb processed the 5' RACE reads anew with MiXCR; each CDR3 protein has one entry. Of fewer than 250,000 distinct CDR3 sequences listed, around 10% are singletons. This sample stems from a study of identical twins. Germline V CDR1 and CDR2: DFQATT, SNEGSKA (reference sequence). J lost 1 base, V lost 6 bases, and 7 bases had no gene match. This CDR3 comprises 14 residues. The specimen sequenced was memory (CD45RO+) T cells sorted from blood. The J gene is TRBJ2-5, the V gene TRBV20-1; TRBD2 matches at 8 bases. The sequence was collected from a woman aged 18-29 years in good health. CDR3: CSAGAGAGQETQYF. The CDR3 bases are TGCAGTGCCGGAGCGGGAGCCGGCCAAGAGACCCAGTACTTC.